The rows below give T cell receptor beta chains drawn from one sample of a study of shared T cell receptors in the human thymus. Repertoires were generated with immunoSEQ multiplex PCR, while TCRdb's copy carries only in-frame clones and drops some. The sample contains about 610,000 clones, 85% to 90% of which appear only once. The same data also went into a second study, on human thymus T cells.

Sequenced input: thymocytes. The receptors derive from a boy under three years old with a congenital heart defect. CDR3s include the opening cysteine and the closing phenylalanine or tryptophan. D genes are given only for firm matches. Clone size is not always given. Where it is, it says once, few, many or a class for expanded clones.

d_gene	abundance	v_gene	j_gene	CDR3aa	CDR3nt
.	.	TRBV18	TRBJ1-1	CASSPPKQEDTEAFF	TGTGCCAGCTCACCACCGAAGCAGGAGGACACTGAAGCTTTCTTT
.	.	TRBV15	TRBJ2-1	CATSRESPLGVTEQFF	TGTGCCACCAGCAGAGAGTCTCCTCTGGGAGTTACCGAGCAGTTCTTC
.	.	TRBV6-1	TRBJ1-1	CASSGGGGTEAFF	TGTGCCAGCAGCGGAGGGGGGGGCACTGAAGCTTTCTTT
.	once	TRBV21-1	TRBJ1-5	CASSPGTGNRPQHF	TGTGCCAGCAGCCCCGGGACAGGGAACCGGCCCCAGCATTTT
.	.	TRBV4-3	TRBJ2-1	CASSQRRTASYNEQFF	TGCGCCAGCAGCCAGCGACGGACAGCCTCCTACAATGAGCAGTTCTTC
TRBD2	few	TRBV5-1	TRBJ2-3	CASSPTDWREGPDTQYF	TGCGCCAGCAGCCCGACTGACTGGCGGGAGGGCCCAGATACGCAGTATTTT
.	.	TRBV13	TRBJ1-3	CASSSRGSSGNTIYF	TGTGCCAGCAGCTCCCGGGGTAGCTCTGGAAACACCATATATTTT
.	.	TRBV25-1	TRBJ2-4	CASSYDTPLAKNIQYF	TGTGCCAGCAGCTACGACACACCCCTAGCCAAAAACATTCAGTACTTC
.	.	TRBV14	TRBJ2-7	CASSRRWVGDEQYF	TGTGCCAGCAGCCGCCGCTGGGTGGGAGACGAGCAGTACTTC
.	.	TRBV29-1	TRBJ2-7	CSVPTSGGQYF	TGCAGCGTTCCGACCTCCGGGGGGCAGTACTTC
.	few	TRBV6-4	TRBJ2-1	CASSDPGVRTKQFF	TGTGCCAGCAGTGACCCCGGCGTTAGGACTAAGCAGTTCTTC
.	once	TRBV10-3	TRBJ2-1	CAISVGKVLSQTRGPYNEQFF	TGTGCCATCAGTGTGGGCAAGGTCCTGTCCCAAACGCGGGGTCCCTACAATGAGCAGTTCTTC
.	.	TRBV4-3	TRBJ1-2	CASSQVEGGKGYTF	TGCGCCAGCAGCCAAGTTGAGGGAGGGAAGGGCTACACCTTC
TRBD2	few	TRBV29-1	TRBJ2-7	CSVASGRQRRVEEQYF	TGCAGCGTTGCCAGCGGGAGGCAGAGGAGGGTGGAAGAGCAGTACTTC
TRBD2	.	TRBV5-5	TRBJ2-7	CASSMGGHEQYF	TGTGCCAGCAGCATGGGAGGGCACGAGCAGTACTTC
.	.	TRBV9	TRBJ2-1	CASSLNRQVRSYNEQFF	TGTGCCAGCAGCTTGAATCGACAGGTCCGCTCATACAATGAGCAGTTCTTC
.	.	TRBV25-1	TRBJ2-1	CASSEPGIVENEQFF	TGTGCCAGCAGTGAACCGGGGATCGTCGAGAATGAGCAGTTCTTC
TRBD2	few	TRBV11-2	TRBJ2-2	CASITRAGGVHTGELFF	TGTGCCAGCATCACGCGAGCGGGAGGAGTCCACACCGGGGAGCTGTTTTTT
TRBD1	.	TRBV5-1	TRBJ1-2	CASSSDAIGTGANGYTF	TGCGCCAGCAGCTCGGACGCTATTGGGACAGGGGCAAATGGCTACACCTTC
.	.	TRBV10-1	TRBJ2-3	CASSRNRGGGTDTQYF	TGCGCCAGCAGTCGCAACAGGGGGGGAGGCACAGATACGCAGTATTTT
.	.	TRBV4-1	TRBJ1-4	CASSSRGLTNEKLFF	TGCGCCAGCAGTTCCCGGGGTTTAACTAATGAAAAACTGTTTTTT
TRBD2	.	TRBV28	TRBJ2-1	CASSVRLAGDFLDEQFF	TGTGCCAGCAGTGTCAGACTAGCGGGAGATTTTTTGGATGAGCAGTTCTTC
.	.	TRBV7-9	TRBJ2-1	CASSLGQGSDNEQFF	TGTGCCAGCAGCTTAGGGCAGGGGAGCGACAATGAGCAGTTCTTC
TRBD2	.	TRBV4-2	TRBJ2-1	CASSQGSGTSHNEQFF	TGTGCCAGCAGCCAGGGATCCGGGACTAGCCACAATGAGCAGTTCTTC
TRBD2	.	TRBV11-2	TRBJ2-7	CASSLVTSGTYEQYF	TGTGCCAGCAGCTTAGTTACTAGCGGGACCTACGAGCAGTACTTC
TRBD2	once	TRBV6-5	TRBJ2-5	CASSPLAEETQYF	TGTGCCAGCAGCCCACTAGCGGAAGAGACCCAGTACTTC
.	.	TRBV25-1	TRBJ2-7	CASSGNSGSSYEQYF	TGTGCCAGCAGTGGGAATAGCGGTTCTTCCTACGAGCAGTACTTC
TRBD2	.	TRBV7-9	TRBJ2-1	CASSLAEGVAGPSYNEQFF	TGTGCCAGCAGCTTAGCGGAGGGGGTAGCGGGGCCCTCCTACAATGAGCAGTTCTTC
TRBD1	.	TRBV9	TRBJ2-6	CASSPEWTGGSSGANVLTF	TGTGCCAGCAGCCCTGAATGGACAGGGGGAAGCTCTGGGGCCAACGTCCTGACTTTC
.	.	TRBV14	TRBJ2-7	CASSQDCPKSSYEQYF	TGTGCCAGCAGCCAAGATTGTCCGAAGAGCTCCTACGAGCAGTACTTC
TRBD2	.	TRBV11-2	TRBJ2-2	CASSPRGGRGAGELFF	TGTGCCAGCAGCCCGCGGGGCGGGAGAGGGGCCGGGGAGCTGTTTTTT
.	.	TRBV9	TRBJ2-7	CASSLGADSYEQYF	TGTGCCAGCAGCTTAGGGGCTGATTCCTACGAGCAGTACTTC
TRBD1	few	TRBV4-3	TRBJ1-4	CASSQDSQGAPTNEKLFF	TGCGCCAGCAGCCAAGACAGTCAGGGGGCCCCAACTAATGAAAAACTGTTTTTT
.	.	TRBV14	TRBJ2-5	CASSSRQVETQYF	TGTGCCAGCAGCTCAAGACAGGTGGAGACCCAGTACTTC
.	.	TRBV30	TRBJ1-1	CAWSGERPCAEAFF	TGTGCCTGGAGTGGGGAGCGGCCTTGCGCTGAAGCTTTCTTT
TRBD2	.	TRBV19	TRBJ2-1	CASSIDTAGVSHNEQFF	TGTGCCAGTAGTATAGATACAGCGGGAGTTTCCCACAATGAGCAGTTCTTC
TRBD2	few	TRBV4-3	TRBJ2-7	CASSPSLSGLAVSYEQYF	TGCGCCAGCAGCCCGAGCCTATCTGGACTAGCGGTCTCCTACGAGCAGTACTTC
TRBD1	.	TRBV18	TRBJ1-1	CASSRSGTGVTEAFF	TGTGCCAGCTCACGATCCGGGACAGGGGTGACTGAAGCTTTCTTT
.	.	TRBV27	TRBJ2-7	CASSLRDSLHEQYF	TGTGCCAGCAGTTTGAGGGACTCCCTTCACGAGCAGTACTTC
TRBD1	once	TRBV5-1	TRBJ1-1	CASGTGGRNTEAFF	TGCGCCAGCGGAACAGGGGGGCGGAACACTGAAGCTTTCTTT
TRBD1	.	TRBV5-6	TRBJ2-7	CASSPYRTGKEYEQYF	TGTGCCAGCAGCCCCTACCGGACAGGGAAGGAATACGAGCAGTACTTC
TRBD1	.	TRBV19	TRBJ1-1	CASSSRQGRGAFF	TGTGCCAGTAGTTCCCGACAGGGGCGCGGAGCTTTCTTT
TRBD1	.	TRBV6-1	TRBJ1-4	CASSAPPGQAFKVF	TGTGCCAGCAGTGCCCCCCCAGGACAGGCCTTCAAAGTTTTT
.	.	TRBV4-2	TRBJ2-2	CASSQARSDRTGELFF	TGTGCCAGCAGCCAAGCCCGGAGCGATCGGACCGGGGAGCTGTTTTTT
.	.	TRBV5-6	TRBJ1-2	CASSLAAGPNYGYTF	TGTGCCAGCAGCTTGGCCGCAGGGCCAAACTATGGCTACACCTTC
.	.	TRBV18	TRBJ2-1	CASSRVLDNEQFF	TGTGCCAGCTCACGAGTACTTGACAATGAGCAGTTCTTC
.	few	TRBV10-3	TRBJ1-1	CAITGQYLNTEAFF	TGTGCCATCACCGGACAGTACCTGAACACTGAAGCTTTCTTT
TRBD1	.	TRBV28	TRBJ1-5	CASSSYTLSTGGFNQPQHF	TGTGCCAGCAGTTCCTACACTTTGTCGACAGGGGGCTTCAATCAGCCCCAGCATTTT
.	.	TRBV2	TRBJ2-7	CASKGIWAHSYEQYF	TGTGCCAGCAAGGGGATCTGGGCGCACTCCTACGAGCAGTACTTC
TRBD2	.	TRBV6-6	TRBJ2-3	CASSYREAGTDTQYF	TGTGCCAGCAGTTACCGGGAGGCTGGTACAGATACGCAGTATTTT
.	.	TRBV6-6	TRBJ2-7	CASSSGLTAKYEQYF	TGTGCCAGCAGTTCAGGACTAACCGCCAAATACGAGCAGTACTTC
.	.	TRBV14	TRBJ2-2	CASSQVGGTGELFF	TGTGCCAGCAGCCAGGTTGGGGGGACCGGGGAGCTGTTTTTT
TRBD1	.	TRBV28	TRBJ2-6	CASSYRGGFAGANVLTF	TGTGCCAGCAGTTACAGGGGTGGCTTTGCTGGGGCCAACGTCCTGACTTTC